Described below is a single T cell receptor (beta chain) sequence and its context. Its specificity is not known. This entry belongs to a study of T cell responses to AZD1222 COVID-19 vaccine. Clones were read by immunoSEQ multiplex PCR, and TCRdb kept only the in-frame ones, dropping some. Here the sample spans about 80,000 clones, approximately 90% being singletons. This CDR3 region has 12 residues. V dropped 4 bases and J dropped 6 bases, with 7 bases sitting between them. CDR1 is SGHDT and CDR2 is YYEEEE in the germline V gene. Study-wide results and limits: Seropositive at baseline were only six AZD1222 recipients. Clonal diversity was possibly underestimated, and white British individuals and females predominated among donors.

This clonotype originated in an adult in good health. This chain uses TRBV5-6 with TRBJ2-2; D is perhaps TRBD1 (6 bases). The sample was peripheral blood, taken on day 0 of AZD1222 vaccination. This CDR3 is CASSGQPGELFF. CDR3 DNA sequence: TGTGCCAGCAGCGGACAGCCCGGGGAGCTGTTTTTT.